This record covers a single TCR beta chain. Its cognate antigen has yet to be identified. No base-level quality is on record; no much larger clone is a single base apart. This sample stems from a study of STAT5B mutations in CD4+ large granular lymphocyte leukemia (dated by TCRdb to between 2021 and 2024). About the study as a whole: Among healthy controls, the CDR3 'QG' motif was associated with a particular HLA allele. The study compared the TCRbeta repertoires of patients with CD4+ T-cell large granular lymphocyte leukemia against the TCRbeta repertoires of healthy blood donors. Flow cytometry on FACSCanto II or FACSVerse showed that the purified fractions were more than 95% pure among lymphocytes. Study-wide findings and limitations: Data were not HLA-matched; higher clonality in CD4+ versus CD8+ T-LGLL could reflect the relatively small sample size. Enrichment of TRBV06-family usage was observed among the top patient clones (8/27) relative to healthy controls (2/35). Compared with healthy CD4+ repertoires, CD4-sorted patient repertoires appeared more clonal, and this difference remained even after the putative leukemic clones were removed. The main leukemic clonotypes were found to be private to each patient, although around 24% of the main leukemic clonotypes were detected at low frequency in the non-leukemic repertoires of other patients.

The immunoSEQ assay at survey resolution was used to sequence TCRbeta rearrangements from genomic DNA. The study's processing was this. A lowest detectable productive clonotype frequency of 2.59 x 10-5 was observed in the TCR sequencing data. Only productive TCRbeta rearrangements, meaning sequences that were complete and in-frame, were kept for the analyses. Sample clonality was computed as Simpson clonality in the immunoSEQ Analyzer version 3.0. Based on frequency, clones were grouped as very rare, small, medium, large (1-20%) or hyperexpanded (>20%). Generation probabilities were estimated with OLGA 1.2.3, V-gene circos plots were made with VDJtools, specificities were searched in VDJdb, and CDR3 motifs were identified with GLIPH. TCRdb limited this immuneACCESS table to in-frame rearrangements with V and J called. A share of clones is missing; checked studies link under half to unresolved V genes, and the rest is unexplained. That table furnishes V, J and clone size, whereas the DNA furnished D and trimming. The sample has under 35,000 clones on record, 65% to 85% of them singletons. Approximately 2.1% of the sample lies in the top ten.

Buffy coats from 35 to 45 blood donors, supplied by the Finnish Red Cross blood service, were used as healthy controls. All TCR-sequenced material derived from peripheral blood: patient blood samples and healthy donor buffy coats. Ficoll-Hypaque gradient centrifugation was used to isolate peripheral blood mononuclear cells. CD4+ cells were magnetically purified from the buffy coats of healthy controls. The Gentra Puregene Cell and Tissue kit was used for genomic DNA extraction, and quantification was performed on a Qubit 2.0 fluorometer. V is reduced by 4 bases and J by 0 bases, leaving a spacing of 23 bases between them. From its cysteine to its phenylalanine, the CDR3 spans 19 amino acids. Here the CDR3 DNA is all that survives: 57 bases in frame from base 1. For CDR1 and CDR2, the germline V gene (reference sequence) lists MNHEY and SMNVEV.

The chain is made from TRBV27 and TRBJ2-3, with the D gene possibly TRBD1 or TRBD2, each one fitting 6 bases. The TCR originated in a human donor in good health. The material sequenced was CD4+ T cells from blood buffy coats. CDR3 region: CASSSAGHIPQTSTDTQYF. The DNA is as follows: TGTGCCAGCAGTTCGGCGGGACATATACCACAAACTAGCACAGATACGCAGTATTTT.